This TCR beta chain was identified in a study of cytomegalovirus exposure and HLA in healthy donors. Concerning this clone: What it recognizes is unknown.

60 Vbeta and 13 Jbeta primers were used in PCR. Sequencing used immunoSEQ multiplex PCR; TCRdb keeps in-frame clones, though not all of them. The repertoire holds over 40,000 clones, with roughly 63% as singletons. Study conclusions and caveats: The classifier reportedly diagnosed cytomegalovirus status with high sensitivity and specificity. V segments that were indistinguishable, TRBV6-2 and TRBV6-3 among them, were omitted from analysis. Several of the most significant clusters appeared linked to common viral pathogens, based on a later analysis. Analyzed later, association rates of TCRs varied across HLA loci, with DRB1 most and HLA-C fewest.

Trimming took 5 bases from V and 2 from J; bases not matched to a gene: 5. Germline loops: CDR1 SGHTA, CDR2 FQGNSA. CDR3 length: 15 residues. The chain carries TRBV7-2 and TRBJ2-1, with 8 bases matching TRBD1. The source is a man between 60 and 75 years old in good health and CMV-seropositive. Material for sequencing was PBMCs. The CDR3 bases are TGTGCCAGCAGCCCGGACAGGGTGACCTACAATGAGCAGTTCTTC. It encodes CASSPDRVTYNEQFF.